This is a list of T cell receptor beta chains from one sample in a study of cytomegalovirus exposure and HLA in healthy donors. The repertoire was sequenced with immunoSEQ multiplex PCR; TCRdb's copy has only in-frame clones and lacks some. Its listing shows about 40,000 clones. The sequencing input was PBMCs. The origin of the receptors is a man aged 35-49 years in good health and CMV-seropositive. The CDR3 runs from the conserved cysteine through the conserved F or W. The order of the fields is V gene, CDR3 protein.

TRBV7-2	CASSFRDYSTDTQYF
TRBV29-1	CSVGRTGQYTDTQYF
TRBV11-3	CASTAQGSFEQYF
TRBV6-6	CASSSKDRSPTIYF
TRBV7-2	CASSFLKLGGELFF
TRBV27	CASSLFGSGTGFSEQYF
TRBV7-2	CASSFGRVVSGNTIYF
TRBV6-4	CASSNLGGTEQFF
TRBV19	CASSPLGTGRTEAFF
TRBV9	CASSVTRNEQFF
TRBV28	CASSTGTQTYEQYF
TRBV6-6	CASSYFPREPQHF
TRBV18	CASSPMGSLGSGNTIYF
TRBV7-2	CASSFSSDYEQYF
TRBV7-9	CASSAGGSSGANVLTF
TRBV4-1	CASSHPTKGMNTEAFF
TRBV10-2	CASSVPGGQPQHF
TRBV10-3	CAIRWGLASQETQYF
TRBV6-1	CASRRLAGETGELFF
TRBV4-1	CASSHPADTQYF
TRBV27	CASSFRGRAYEQYF
TRBV6-6	CASSYTAGARDTQYF
TRBV18	CASSPGGNTEAFF
TRBV30	CAWSVGIATNEKLFF
TRBV27	CASSEASGEQYF
TRBV4-2	CASSQTGGPGDTQYF
TRBV12-5	CASGLQGATGELFF
TRBV2	CASQESSGNTIYF
TRBV20-1	CSAMDSNEQFF
TRBV11-2	CASSSGAGGYNEQFF
TRBV4-1	CASSTLRREQNTGELFF
TRBV29-1	CSVSASNYEQYF
TRBV12-5	CASGLGQGAYEQYF
TRBV5-1	CASSLAAEYNEQFF
TRBV19	CASREQAGSNQPQHF
TRBV2	CASSVGGLHYEQYF
TRBV5-1	CASSLPSDTYNEQFF
TRBV4-3	CASSQDLGGTGARNEQYF
TRBV2	CASGGHWTTTGELFF
TRBV19	CASSPLAGGGNEQFF
TRBV30	CAWSPPDTHYNEQFF
TRBV4-2	CASSQEGQDSSYEQYF
TRBV6-1	CASSSERFGEQFF
TRBV11-2	CASSLVGLAPYNEQFF
TRBV6-6	CASRTTIDSVGEQYF
TRBV29-1	CSVVGRLGTDTQYF
TRBV6-1	CASSVGGKTQHF
TRBV19	CASSPSSSQPQHF
TRBV2	CASRKGDMVGQPQHF
TRBV6-6	CASSYGRAEQYF
TRBV7-2	CASRALQGSRETQYF
TRBV4-3	CASSQDWTQGGEQFF
TRBV5-1	CASSPGPGQGNTEAFF
TRBV6-6	CASSTDRAFQPQHF
TRBV25-1	CASSDGLAEPSSYNEQFF